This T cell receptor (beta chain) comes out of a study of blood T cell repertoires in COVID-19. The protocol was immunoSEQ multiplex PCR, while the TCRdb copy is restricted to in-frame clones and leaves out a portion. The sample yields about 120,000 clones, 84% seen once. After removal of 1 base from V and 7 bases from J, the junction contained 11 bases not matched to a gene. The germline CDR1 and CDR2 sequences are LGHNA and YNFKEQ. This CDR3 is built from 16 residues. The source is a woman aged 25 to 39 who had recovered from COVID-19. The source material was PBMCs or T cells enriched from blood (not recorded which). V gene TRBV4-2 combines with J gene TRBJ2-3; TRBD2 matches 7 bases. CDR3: CASSQGYGAGDNTQYF. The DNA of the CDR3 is TGTGCCAGCAGCCAAGGTTATGGTGCGGGAGACAATACGCAGTATTTT.